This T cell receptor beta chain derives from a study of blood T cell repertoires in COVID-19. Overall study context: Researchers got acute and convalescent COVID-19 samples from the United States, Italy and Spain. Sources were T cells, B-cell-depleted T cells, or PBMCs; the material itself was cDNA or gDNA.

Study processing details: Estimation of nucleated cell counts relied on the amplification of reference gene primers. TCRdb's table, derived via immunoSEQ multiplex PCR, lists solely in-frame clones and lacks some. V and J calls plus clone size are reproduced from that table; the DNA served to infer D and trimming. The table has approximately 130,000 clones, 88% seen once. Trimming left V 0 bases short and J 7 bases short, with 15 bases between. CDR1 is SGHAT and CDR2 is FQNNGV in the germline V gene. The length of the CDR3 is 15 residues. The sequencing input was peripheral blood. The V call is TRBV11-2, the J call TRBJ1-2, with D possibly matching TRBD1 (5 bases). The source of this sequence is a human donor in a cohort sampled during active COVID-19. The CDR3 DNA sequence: TGTGCCAGCAGCTTAGATGGAGGGGCCTGGGGTGGCTACACCTTC. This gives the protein CASSLDGGAWGGYTF.